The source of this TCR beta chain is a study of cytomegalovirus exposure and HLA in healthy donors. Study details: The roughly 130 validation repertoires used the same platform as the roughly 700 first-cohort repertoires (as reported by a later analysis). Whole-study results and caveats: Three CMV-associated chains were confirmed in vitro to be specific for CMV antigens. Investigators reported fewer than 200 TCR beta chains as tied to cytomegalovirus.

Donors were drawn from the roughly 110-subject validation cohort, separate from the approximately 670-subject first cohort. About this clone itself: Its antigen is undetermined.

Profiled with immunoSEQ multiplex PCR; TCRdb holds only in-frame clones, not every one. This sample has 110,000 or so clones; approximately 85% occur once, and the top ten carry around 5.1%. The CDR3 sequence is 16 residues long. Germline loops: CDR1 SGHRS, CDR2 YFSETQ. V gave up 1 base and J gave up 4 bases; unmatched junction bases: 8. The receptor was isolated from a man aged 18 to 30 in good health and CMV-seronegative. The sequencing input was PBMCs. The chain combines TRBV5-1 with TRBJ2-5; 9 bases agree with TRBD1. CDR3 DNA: TGCGCCAGCAGCTTGAGTCTACAGGGGGCTCGAGAGACCCAGTACTTC. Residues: CASSLSLQGARETQYF.